The 30 T cell receptor beta chains presented below share a single source sample, sequenced in a study of graft-versus-host responses after intestinal transplantation. The protocol was immunoSEQ multiplex PCR, while the TCRdb copy is restricted to in-frame clones and leaves out a portion. The table lists fewer than 45,000 clones, roughly 89% of them singletons. The specimen comprised PBMCs, sampled 300 to 320 days after intestinal transplant. The receptors were gathered from a human patient who received an intestinal transplant, so some T cells may come from the graft donor.

The chain has TRBV5-1 and TRBJ2-1, with 7 nucleotides matching TRBD2. V was clipped by 1 base and J by 7 bases; unmatched bases: 2. This CDR3 has 13 amino acids. Germline assignment: CDR1 SGHRS and CDR2 YFSETQ. In nucleotides, the CDR3 is TGCGCCAGCAGCTTGCTAGCGGAGAATGAGCAGTTCTTC. This encodes CASSLLAENEQFF.

In nucleotides, the CDR3 is TGTGCCAGCAGCCAAGTAGAGGACGGTTTCTGGGAGCAGTTCTTC. As protein: CASSQVEDGFWEQFF. This chain links TRBV4-2 with TRBJ2-1; D remains ambiguous. In germline, CDR1 is LGHNA, CDR2 YNFKEQ. The CDR3 has 15 amino acids. V was clipped by 1 base and J by 10 bases, with 17 bases between them.

J is TRBJ1-4 and V is TRBV2, with TRBD1 identical over 10 bases. The V gene end was trimmed by 6 bases and the J gene end by 6 bases; junction bases not matched to a gene: 1. The CDR3 length is 13 residues. The germline V gene has CDR1 SNHLY and CDR2 FYNNEI. The CDR3 protein is CASSGTGDEKLFF. CDR3 DNA sequence: TGTGCCAGCAGCGGGACAGGGGATGAAAAACTGTTTTTT.

The chain joins TRBV5-1 to TRBJ2-7; 9 nucleotides match TRBD2. V gave up 4 bases and J gave up 2 bases; unmatched junction bases: 7. The germline V gene has CDR1 SGHRS and CDR2 YFSETQ. The CDR3 length is 15 residues. Here the CDR3 reads CASSSPSGTTYEQYF. DNA for the CDR3: TGCGCCAGCAGCAGCCCTAGCGGGACAACCTACGAGCAGTACTTC.

This clone was seen only a few times. The chain joins TRBV10-3 to TRBJ2-7; D possibly matches TRBD1 or TRBD2 (5 bases each). The CDR3 length is 13 residues. With 4 bases removed from V and 5 bases from J, the gap between germline ends came to 12 bases. Per the germline V gene, CDR1 is ENHRY and CDR2 is SYGVKD. The CDR3 region has the DNA TGTGCCATCAGTGGGGGGTCCGGGAACGAGCAGTACTTC. Protein sequence: CAISGGSGNEQYF.

CDR3 residues: CASTHAGSGQPQHF. DNA for the CDR3: TGTGCCAGTACCCACGCAGGGTCAGGTCAGCCCCAGCATTTT. The chain links TRBV19 to TRBJ1-5; weak D call: TRBD1 (5 bases). Germline CDR1 reads LNHDA; CDR2 reads SQIVND (reference sequence). This CDR3 has 14 residues. V lost 7 bases to trimming and J lost 6 bases, with 16 bases between them.

V is TRBV29-1 and J is TRBJ2-7; 13 bases align to TRBD2. After removal of 2 bases from V and 4 bases from J, the junction contained 5 bases not matched to a gene. This CDR3 has 15 residues. Germline CDR1 and CDR2: SQVTM and ANQGSEA. CDR3 coding DNA: TGCAGCGTTGAATCGCTGACTAGCGGGAGGTACGAGCAGTACTTC. Translated: CSVESLTSGRYEQYF.

Notes on this clone: Other DNA sequences in the same sample also yield this CDR3. V usage is TRBV7-2 and J usage is TRBJ2-3; a possible D gene is TRBD2 (7 bases). V lost 1 base, J lost 4 bases, and 9 bases lay in between. The CDR3 covers 14 residues. Germline V gives CDR1 SGHTA, CDR2 FQGNSA. The CDR3 is CASSLVGGPDTQYF. The DNA for the CDR3 is TGTGCCAGCAGCTTAGTCGGGGGGCCAGATACGCAGTATTTT.

V gene TRBV6-5 combines with J gene TRBJ2-7; no clear D. Trimming left V 5 bases short and J 6 bases short, with 11 bases between. This CDR3 is 12 amino acids long. Germline V gene lookup returns CDR1 MNHEY and CDR2 SVGAGI. CDR3 coding DNA: TGTGCCAGCAGTCGTCCGGCCGCCGAGCAGTACTTC. Translation: CASSRPAAEQYF.

The chain links TRBV2 to TRBJ1-3, with TRBD1 as a possible D gene (6 bases). Per germline, CDR1 SNHLY and CDR2 FYNNEI. CDR3 length: 15 amino acids. V lost 2 bases, J lost 2 bases, and 10 bases lay in between. CDR3 bases: TGTGCCAGCAGTGAACAGGGGTCACCTGGAAACACCATATATTTT. Amino acids: CASSEQGSPGNTIYF.

The rearrangement links TRBV7-8 to TRBJ2-1; TRBD2 matches at 12 bases. V trimming: 2 bases; J trimming: 7 bases; junction bases outside the gene matches: 6. The CDR3 has 16 amino acids. Germline CDR1 is SGHVS and CDR2 is FQNEAQ. The CDR3 is CASSLRLAGVKNEQFF. CDR3 DNA sequence: TGTGCCAGCAGCTTAAGACTAGCGGGAGTTAAGAATGAGCAGTTCTTC. Variable domain in full (rest from reference TRBV7-8 and TRBJ2-1): GAGVSQSPRYKVAKRGQDVALRCDPISGHVSLFWYQQALGQGPEFLTYFQNEAQLDKSGLPSDRFFAERPEGSVSTLKIQRTQQEDSAVYLCASSLRLAGVKNEQFFGPGTRLTVL.

The chain recombines TRBV6-1 with TRBJ2-3, with TRBD2 as a possible D gene (5 bases). Trimming removed 7 bases from V and 0 bases from J, with 11 bases in between. Germline V gives CDR1 MNHNS, CDR2 SASEGT. The CDR3 has 14 residues. CDR3 region: CASIWTPSTDTQYF. The CDR3 DNA reads as TGTGCCAGCATCTGGACTCCTAGCACAGATACGCAGTATTTT.

The rearrangement uses TRBV2 and TRBJ2-7; 11 nucleotides align to TRBD1. CDR1 is SNHLY, CDR2 FYNNEI, per germline. V shed 2 bases, J shed 2 bases, and the junction held 5 bases outside the gene matches. The CDR3 contains 16 residues. The CDR3: CASSESGQGVPYEQYF. The CDR3 nucleotides are TGTGCCAGCAGTGAATCGGGACAGGGGGTCCCCTACGAGCAGTACTTC.

The chain links TRBV6-6 to TRBJ1-3; D gene ambiguous. Trimming shortened V by 2 bases and J by 4 bases, and 15 bases separated the two germline ends. CDR3 length equals 16 residues. Germline V gene data show CDR1 as MNHNY and CDR2 as SVGAGI (reference sequence). This CDR3 reads CASSYDQKVSGNTIYF. The CDR3 DNA reads TGTGCCAGCAGTTACGACCAGAAGGTGTCAGGAAACACCATATATTTT.

V is TRBV29-1 and J is TRBJ1-5; D is unresolved. The CDR3 loop spans 13 amino acids. Trimming shortened V by 4 bases and J by 4 bases, and 11 bases separated the two germline ends. CDR1 is SQVTM and CDR2 is ANQGSEA in the germline V gene. The CDR3 reads CSVGEGSNQPQHF. DNA for the CDR3: TGCAGCGTTGGGGAGGGTTCTAATCAGCCCCAGCATTTT. The full variable domain, rest sourced from reference TRBV29-1 and TRBJ1-5, is SAVISQKPSRDICQRGTSLTIQCQVDSQVTMMFWYRQQPGQSLTLIATANQGSEATYESGFVIDKFPISRPNLTFSTLTVSNMSPEDSSIYLCSVGEGSNQPQHFGDGTRLSIL.

This clone occurred once. The DNA of the CDR3 is TGTGCCAGCAGTGGGACAGGGTTCGGCTCCTGGGGCTACACCTTC. Translated: CASSGTGFGSWGYTF. V gene TRBV6-5 combines with J gene TRBJ1-2, with TRBD1 identical over 9 bases. This CDR3 comprises 15 residues. The J segment lost 8 bases and the V segment lost 5 bases, leaving 12 bases of the junction unmatched. Germline values: CDR1 MNHEY, CDR2 SVGAGI.

The gene calls are TRBV5-1 and TRBJ2-3; D not certain. The CDR3 has 16 residues. V was shortened by 4 bases and J by 5 bases, with 20 bases between the two germline ends. Germline CDR1 SGHRS, CDR2 YFSETQ. The CDR3 coding sequence is TGCGCCAGCAGCCCACGACATTTGGGTGGTGGAGATACGCAGTATTTT. Residues: CASSPRHLGGGDTQYF.

The chain recombines TRBV28 with TRBJ2-5; D uncertain. CDR1 and CDR2 from the germline V gene are MDHEN and SYDVKM. This CDR3 comprises 13 residues. V lost 3 bases and J lost 6, with 11 bases in between. The CDR3 DNA is TGTGCCAGCAGTTTCCCAGTTTCAAAGACCCAGTACTTC. This codes for CASSFPVSKTQYF. Full variable domain (rest looked up from reference TRBV28 and TRBJ2-5): DVKVTQSSRYLVKRTGEKVFLECVQDMDHENMFWYRQDPGLGLRLIYFSYDVKMKEKGDIPEGYSVSREKKERFSLILESASTNQTSMYLCASSFPVSKTQYFGPGTRLLVL.

This clone has just one count. Here the CDR3 reads CASSLQGNQPQHF. The CDR3 DNA is TGTGCCAGCAGCTTACAGGGAAATCAGCCCCAGCATTTT. The chain carries TRBV7-2 and TRBJ1-5; possibly TRBD1 for D (5 bases). Trimming removed 2 bases at V and 4 bases at J, with 6 bases between. The length of the CDR3 is 13 residues. CDR1 SGHTA and CDR2 FQGNSA come from the germline V gene.

The V and J genes are TRBV5-6 and TRBJ2-1, with D unclear. The CDR3 has 11 residues. Looked up from germline, CDR1 is SGHDT and CDR2 is YYEEEE. V shed 0 bases and J shed 10 bases, with 5 bases lying between them. For the CDR3, the DNA is TGTGCCAGCAGCTTGGTAAGGGAGCAGTTCTTC. Its translation: CASSLVREQFF.

The CDR3 protein is CASLGPGQLTLNTEAFF. In DNA, the CDR3 is TGTGCCAGCTTAGGCCCGGGACAGCTTACCTTGAACACTGAAGCTTTCTTT. The genes are TRBV2 and TRBJ1-1; 7 positions match TRBD1. Per the germline V gene, CDR1 is SNHLY and CDR2 is FYNNEI. V shed 8 bases and J 0 bases; nucleotides not matched to a gene: 15. The CDR3 loop spans 17 amino acids.

This clone was counted only a few times. This chain connects TRBV7-5 to TRBJ1-1; TRBD1 was called by the table and not checked on the DNA. TRBV7-5 corresponds to a pseudogene. This CDR3 is built from 14 residues. The CDR3 DNA reads TGTGTCAGAAGCTTAGGCAGGGGGCAGACTGAAGCTTTCTTT. Protein product: CVRSLGRGQTEAFF.

The rearrangement uses TRBV2 and TRBJ2-2; D gene unclear. Germline CDR1 is SNHLY and CDR2 is FYNNEI. The CDR3 is 15 amino acids. Trimming removed 9 bases from V and 1 base from J, with 15 bases in between. The CDR3 region is CARTGSAGNTGELFF. The CDR3 DNA is TGTGCCAGGACGGGTTCGGCAGGGAACACCGGGGAGCTGTTTTTT.

Note on this clone: At the DNA level, this CDR3 is encoded by other sequences in the same sample as well. CDR3 DNA sequence: TGTGCCAGCAGCCTAGGTACATCAGGCCAGCCCCAGCATTTT. This sequence encodes CASSLGTSGQPQHF. The genes are TRBV9 and TRBJ1-5, with D uncertain. Per germline, CDR1 SGDLS and CDR2 YYNGEE. This CDR3 spans 14 amino acids. The V and J ends lost 4 bases and 7 bases respectively, with 15 bases between them.

The chain joins TRBV6-4 to TRBJ1-1; possibly TRBD1 for D (5 bases). This CDR3 contains 13 residues. Germline lookup yields CDR1 MRHNA and CDR2 SNTAGT. Between the trimmed V and J ends, which lost 6 bases and 6 bases, there was a span of 14 bases. The CDR3, as DNA: TGTGCCAGCAGGGGACTCCCGTGCCCTGAAGCTTTCTTT. Its protein is CASRGLPCPEAFF.

The chain links TRBV4-2 to TRBJ2-1; 13 nucleotides match TRBD2. J was trimmed by 9 bases and V by 4 bases; bases with no gene match: 6. Germline-derived CDR1 and CDR2 are LGHNA and YNFKEQ. The CDR3 is made up of 15 amino acids. The CDR3 DNA reads as TGTGCCAGCAGCCGAACTAGCGGGGGGGTAGGTGAGCAGTTCTTC. Translation: CASSRTSGGVGEQFF.

The chain recombines TRBV19 with TRBJ2-1; D is undetermined. Trimming removed 4 bases from V and 0 bases from J, with 7 bases in between. CDR3 length equals 14 residues. Germline V CDR1 and CDR2: LNHDA, SQIVND (reference sequence). DNA for the CDR3: TGTGCCAGTAGTAAGGGTAGCTCCTACAATGAGCAGTTCTTC. Translation gives CASSKGSSYNEQFF. The full variable domain, rest sourced from reference TRBV19 and TRBJ2-1, is DGGITQSPKYLFRKEGQNVTLSCEQNLNHDAMYWYRQDPGQGLRLIYYSQIVNDFQKGDIAEGYSVSREKKESFPLTVTSAQKNPTAFYLCASSKGSSYNEQFFGPGTRLTVL.

J is TRBJ1-1 and V is TRBV19, with TRBD1 matching 7 bases. This CDR3 region has 14 residues. The germline V gene encodes CDR1 LNHDA and CDR2 SQIVND (reference sequence). V was pared by 2 bases and J by 7 bases, with 7 bases of the junction left unmatched. The CDR3 reads CASSISTGRSEAFF. The CDR3 nucleotides read TGTGCCAGTAGTATATCGACAGGGAGGAGTGAAGCTTTCTTT.

This chain links TRBV27 with TRBJ1-5, with TRBD1 matching 9 bases. The V gene end was trimmed by 6 bases and the J gene end by 1 base; junction bases not matched to a gene: 4. Germline V gives CDR1 MNHEY, CDR2 SMNVEV (reference sequence). The CDR3 contains 15 residues. Here the CDR3 reads CASRGQGGSNQPQHF. The CDR3 DNA is TGTGCCAGCAGGGGACAGGGTGGAAGCAATCAGCCCCAGCATTTT.

This clone showed up just once. This sequence joins TRBV15 and TRBJ2-1, with 8 positions matching TRBD2. This CDR3 comprises 15 residues. The germline V gene has CDR1 LNHNV and CDR2 YYDKDF (reference sequence). After removal of 0 bases from V and 7 bases from J, the junction contained 5 bases not matched to a gene. CDR3: CATSRDVTSVNEQFF. CDR3 in DNA: TGTGCCACCAGCAGAGATGTGACTAGCGTGAATGAGCAGTTCTTC. Drawing the rest from reference TRBV15 and TRBJ2-1, the complete variable domain is DAMVIQNPRYQVTQFGKPVTLSCSQTLNHNVMYWYQQKSSQAPKLLFHYYDKDFNNEADTPDNFQSRRPNTSFCFLDIRSPGLGDTAMYLCATSRDVTSVNEQFFGPGTRLTVL.